This entry features one T cell receptor (beta chain) sequence. It has no known antigen specificity. No much larger clone is present one base from it, and per-base qualities are unavailable. TCRbeta CDR3 regions were amplified from genomic DNA using the immunoSEQ Assay, a bias-controlled multiplex PCR. The paper's data handling went like this. The number of nucleated cells in each sample was estimated by amplification of reference gene primers within the assay. To quantify the absolute abundance of each unique TCRbeta CDR3 rearrangement, sequence reads were collapsed and filtered. For each sample, productive Simpson clonality was calculated by taking the square root of Simpson's diversity index across productive rearrangements. TCRdb retrieved this table from immuneACCESS and kept in-frame rearrangements only. Not all clones are present; in checked studies, unresolved V genes account for under half, and no reason is known for the remainder. V, J and clone size were drawn from that table, and D and trimming were deduced from the DNA. The sample records 150,000 to 200,000 clones, about nine tenths of which are singletons. The ten most abundant clones make up less than 0.85% of the sample.

As encoded in the germline V gene, CDR1 is SGHDN while CDR2 is FVKESK. Trimming leaves V shorter by 4 bases and J shorter by 5 bases, with the junction holding 8 bases beyond the gene matches. The CDR3 holds 15 amino acids from the cysteine to the phenylalanine. The only DNA kept is the CDR3, 45 bases in frame from the first base. The data are from a study of blood T cell repertoires in COVID-19 (dated by TCRdb to about 2020). As for the study more broadly: Samples from collaborators originated in the United States, Italy and Spain and spanned both the acute and convalescent phases of COVID-19. A de-identified subject ID, COVID-19 status, age in years and sex were almost always included in the sample metadata. Deeply sampled blood TCRbeta repertoires from subjects exposed to, actively infected with, or recovered from COVID-19 were included in the dataset. The prospective study material was composed of cDNA or gDNA derived from T cells, B-cell-depleted T cells, or PBMCs. Samples were obtained from the ongoing ImmuneRACE study (first 160 participants) and from 1,000 to 1,500 subjects provided by 6 global collaborators. Where HLA class I and class II types were available, the types were taken from metadata supplied by the sample provider, not from assay-based typing. The repertoires were released in a freely available public database meant as a resource for research on the immune response to SARS-CoV-2. What the research found in general, with its limitations: Clinical and demographic metadata were provided uncurated, with the amount varying by source and participant.

Participants in the prospective study were enrolled through a virtual design, were aged roughly 18 to 95 years, and lived in roughly 25 United States geographic areas. Cohort assignment in the prospective study relied on participant-reported clinical history from a screening survey and a study questionnaire. Recovered participants in ImmuneRACE Cohort 3 were defined by two consecutive negative NP/OP PCR tests, clearance by a healthcare professional, or resolution of symptoms. Each participant in the prospective study had whole blood, serum and a nasopharyngeal or oropharyngeal swab collected by mobile phlebotomists. Additional blood draws and questionnaires over an approximately 2-month period could optionally be provided by prospective study participants. Blood samples from the prospective study were shipped frozen or at room temperature prior to DNA extraction.

The chain was built from TRBV14 and TRBJ2-1; 7 of the junction bases match TRBD2. The TCR comes from a woman aged 18 to 35 who had recovered from COVID-19. Sequencing used PBMCs or T cells enriched from blood (not recorded which). The bases read TGTGCCAGCAGCCGGTGGCGGGAGAGAGACAATGAGCAGTTCTTC. Its protein product is CASSRWRERDNEQFF.